The 14 T cell receptor beta chains below come from one sample, sequenced in a study of cytomegalovirus exposure and HLA in healthy donors. It was with 60 Vbeta and 13 Jbeta primers that the PCR ran. Produced via immunoSEQ multiplex PCR; TCRdb's table is partial and in-frame only. This sample has about 60,000 clones, with 70% to 75% found just once. The specimen was PBMCs. The receptors shown here come from a man aged 35-49 years in good health and CMV-seropositive.

The chain couples TRBV28 to TRBJ1-2, with TRBD1 matching 9 bases. CDR1 is MDHEN and CDR2 is SYDVKM in the germline V gene. The length of the CDR3 is 13 residues. J lost 8 bases, V lost 6 bases, and 7 bases had no gene match. The CDR3 is CASSPGQGQGYTF. The DNA of the CDR3 is TGTGCCAGCAGCCCCGGACAGGGGCAAGGCTACACCTTC.

The chain is built from TRBV9 and TRBJ2-1, with TRBD2 matching 9 bases. This CDR3 region has 16 residues. The V gene's germline CDR1 is SGDLS and CDR2 YYNGEE. V dropped 0 bases and J dropped 9; count of bases not matched to a gene: 10. CDR3 residues: CASSVGWRGGRGEQFF. CDR3 DNA sequence: TGTGCCAGCAGCGTAGGGTGGCGGGGGGGCCGAGGTGAGCAGTTCTTC.

This chain joins TRBV7-9 and TRBJ2-7; TRBD2 might be the D (5 bases). V was trimmed by 3 bases and J by 3 bases, leaving 15 bases between them. The length of the CDR3 is 15 residues. From germline, CDR1 is SEHNR and CDR2 FQNEAQ (reference sequence). As DNA, the CDR3 is TGTGCCAGCAGCTTCCCCGGGGTAACGGGCTACGAGCAGTACTTC. Translated, it gives CASSFPGVTGYEQYF.

The chain links TRBV7-3 to TRBJ2-2; perhaps TRBD2 as D (6 bases). CDR3 length: 16 amino acids. Germline V lookup: CDR1 SGHTA, CDR2 FQGTGA. The V gene lost 5 bases and the J gene lost 1 base, with 14 bases spanning the gap. The CDR3 DNA reads as TGTGCCAGCAGCCCGGAAGGAGGGGAGAACACCGGGGAGCTGTTTTTT. Encoded protein: CASSPEGGENTGELFF.

The chain combines TRBV29-1 with TRBJ1-4, with D uncertain. This CDR3 spans 14 amino acids. Per the germline V gene, CDR1 is SQVTM and CDR2 is ANQGSEA. Trimming pared 8 bases from V and 8 bases from J, leaving 21 bases between. CDR3 in DNA: TGCAGCATTAGCGCCTCGGTAGGGAGAGAAAAACTGTTTTTT. Protein: CSISASVGREKLFF.

This clone was counted only a few times. The CDR3 DNA follows: TGCGCCAGCAGCCAAGGACTAGGCGGGGGGCTCTCCTACGAGCAGTACTTC. Its protein is CASSQGLGGGLSYEQYF. The chain uses TRBV4-1 and TRBJ2-7; 8 nucleotides align to TRBD2. The CDR3 length is 17 residues. In germline, CDR1 is MGHRA, CDR2 YSYEKL. J gave up 0 bases and V 1 base, and 8 bases lay outside the gene matches.

Only a few counts were recorded for this clone. The chain combines TRBV27 with TRBJ2-3, with a tentative D call TRBD2 (5 bases). The CDR3 is made up of 17 amino acids. V dropped 6 bases and J dropped 7 bases, with 26 bases sitting between them. CDR1 is MNHEY and CDR2 is SMNVEV in the germline V gene (reference sequence). The CDR3 DNA follows: TGTGCCAGCAGCAAACTCAAAAAAACGGGGTTAATCAATACGCAGTATTTT. It is translated as CASSKLKKTGLINTQYF.

This clone occurred once. The chain joins TRBV5-1 to TRBJ2-2; 7 bases line up with TRBD1. Germline-derived CDR1 and CDR2 are SGHRS and YFSETQ. The CDR3 has 16 residues. Trimming removed 0 bases from V and 4 bases from J; junction bases left unmatched: 6. CDR3 residues: CASSLGGGESTGELFF. The CDR3 DNA sequence: TGCGCCAGCAGCTTGGGAGGGGGCGAGAGCACCGGGGAGCTGTTTTTT.

The J gene is TRBJ1-5, the V gene TRBV6-1; the match to TRBD1 covers 8 bases. This CDR3 contains 14 residues. Per germline, CDR1 MNHNS and CDR2 SASEGT. Trimming at V came to 8 bases and at J to 2 bases, leaving 5 bases not matched to a gene. Written as DNA, the CDR3 is TGTGCCAGCCAGGACAGGGAAGGCAATCAGCCCCAGCATTTT. Translating gives CASQDREGNQPQHF.

This rearrangement joins TRBV11-3 to TRBJ2-2, with D tentatively TRBD2 (6 bases). The CDR3 sequence is 15 residues long. Germline CDR1 is SGHNT and CDR2 is YENEEA. Deletions cut 5 bases from V and 1 base from J, with 11 bases between. CDR3 amino acids: CASSQEAGNTGELFF. Here the CDR3 DNA reads TGTGCCAGCAGCCAGGAAGCGGGGAACACCGGGGAGCTGTTTTTT.

The chain recombines TRBV12-5 with TRBJ2-5, with 16 bases matching TRBD2. Germline CDR1 LGHNT, CDR2 FRNRAP. The V segment lost 4 bases and the J segment 4 bases; nucleotides outside the gene matches: 6. CDR3 size: 17 residues. The DNA of the CDR3 is TGTGCTAGTGGTTCTTCCGGGACTAGCGGGGGGGGAGAGACCCAGTACTTC. Protein: CASGSSGTSGGGETQYF.

V usage is TRBV9 and J usage is TRBJ2-1, with TRBD1 matching over 7 bases. The V segment lost 4 bases and the J segment 9 bases; nucleotides outside the gene matches: 16. The germline V gene has CDR1 SGDLS and CDR2 YYNGEE. The CDR3 spans 16 residues. Here the CDR3 DNA reads TGTGCCAGCAGCCTAAAGAACGACAGGGTCCCCCGTGAGCAGTTCTTC. Amino acids: CASSLKNDRVPREQFF.

The chain carries TRBV20-1 and TRBJ2-5; D not resolved. The germline gives CDR1 DFQATT, CDR2 SNEGSKA (reference sequence). Deletions cut 5 bases from V and 7 bases from J, with 11 bases between. The CDR3 totals 11 residues. The CDR3 DNA sequence: TGCAGTGCTCAGGTTCAACGGACCCAGTACTTC. This codes for CSAQVQRTQYF.

The chain joins TRBV12-5 to TRBJ1-3, with TRBD1 identical over 7 bases. The CDR3 loop spans 18 amino acids. The germline V gene encodes CDR1 LGHNT and CDR2 FRNRAP. Trimming removed 2 bases from V and 0 bases from J; junction bases left unmatched: 10. CDR3 in DNA: TGTGCTAGTGGTTTGCCCCGACAGGGTAGGGGCTCTGGAAACACCATATATTTT. This translates into CASGLPRQGRGSGNTIYF.